Below, 9 T cell receptor beta chains from the same sample are listed, as sequenced in a study of beta chain features in type 1 diabetes. As every portion of the isolated RNA was reverse transcribed, the sequencing read expressed TCRB transcripts. Libraries were prepared by immunoSEQ multiplex PCR; TCRdb keeps only in-frame clonotypes and omits some of them. The top ten clones hold 0.02% to 0.025% of a sample with about 900,000 clones, under 20% of them seen once. The material sequenced was naive CD4+ T cells from blood. The receptors originated from a woman aged 18-29 years in good health.

The chain recombines TRBV7-2 with TRBJ1-4; 7 positions agree with TRBD1. V was pared by 4 bases and J by 3 bases, with 5 bases of the junction left unmatched. The CDR3 has 15 amino acids. Germline CDR1 reads SGHTA; CDR2 reads FQGNSA. The CDR3 sequence: CASSSETGSNEKLFF. CDR3 DNA sequence: TGTGCCAGCAGCTCGGAGACAGGGTCTAATGAAAAACTGTTTTTT.

The CDR3 spells CASATRDTQYF. The DNA of the CDR3 is TGTGCCAGCGCAACCCGGGATACGCAGTATTTT. This chain links TRBV19 with TRBJ2-3; D gene uncertain. This CDR3 is built from 11 residues. Germline V CDR1 and CDR2: LNHDA, SQIVND (reference sequence). The ends were cut back, 9 bases at V and 6 bases at J, with 10 bases in the middle.

The V and J genes are TRBV7-6 and TRBJ2-6; D call uncertain. CDR3 length equals 14 residues. The V gene's germline CDR1 is SGHVS and CDR2 FNYEAQ. V was pared by 5 bases and J by 3 bases, with 8 bases between. CDR3 region: CASSRTFGANVLTF. The DNA of the CDR3 is TGTGCCAGCAGCCGGACGTTTGGGGCCAACGTCCTGACTTTC.

A few counts support this clone. V is TRBV5-1 and J is TRBJ2-1; D remains ambiguous. The CDR3 consists of 13 residues. CDR1 and CDR2 from the germline V gene are SGHRS and YFSETQ. V was shortened by 0 bases and J by 9 bases, with 10 bases between the two germline ends. Here the CDR3 DNA reads TGCGCCAGCAGCTTGGTTAGATCCACTGAGCAGTTCTTC. It encodes CASSLVRSTEQFF.

This clone was observed a handful of times. The V and J genes are TRBV11-2 and TRBJ2-3, with 7 positions matching TRBD2. The CDR3 contains 14 residues. V gave up 3 bases and J gave up 1 base; unmatched junction bases: 1. Germline V lookup: CDR1 SGHAT, CDR2 FQNNGV. CDR3 loop: CASSFTSGTDTQYF. The CDR3 DNA reads TGTGCCAGCAGCTTCACTAGCGGCACAGATACGCAGTATTTT.

J is TRBJ2-1 and V is TRBV6-6, with TRBD1 matching 10 bases. CDR3 length equals 16 residues. Per germline, CDR1 MNHNY and CDR2 SVGAGI (reference sequence). With V trimmed by 6 bases and J by 0 bases, 5 bases remained unmatched. CDR3: CASRPDRGSSYNEQFF. In DNA, the CDR3 is TGTGCCAGCAGACCGGACAGGGGGAGCTCCTACAATGAGCAGTTCTTC.

The chain joins TRBV10-3 to TRBJ2-1; 9 positions agree with TRBD1. J gave up 2 bases and V 4 bases, and 0 bases lay outside the gene matches. The CDR3 extends over 14 amino acids. Germline V gene lookup returns CDR1 ENHRY and CDR2 SYGVKD. This chain's CDR3 is CAISGTGAYNEQFF. In DNA, the CDR3 is TGTGCCATCAGTGGGACAGGGGCCTACAATGAGCAGTTCTTC.

The chain employs TRBV27 and TRBJ1-5; no clear D. V shed 6 bases and J shed 5 bases, with 23 bases lying between them. This CDR3 is built from 17 residues. Germline V gene lookup returns CDR1 MNHEY and CDR2 SMNVEV (reference sequence). The CDR3, as DNA: TGTGCCAGCAGCCCCATGTCGGGCAGTACCCACTATCAGCCCCAGCATTTT. Its translation: CASSPMSGSTHYQPQHF.

V gene TRBV15 combines with J gene TRBJ2-3; possibly TRBD2 for D (6 bases). Trimming cost V 0 bases and J 5 bases, with 15 bases left between them. The length of the CDR3 is 16 residues. Germline lookup yields CDR1 LNHNV and CDR2 YYDKDF (reference sequence). For the CDR3, the DNA is TGTGCCACCAGCAGAGATCCACGGGAGAGGATAGATACGCAGTATTTT. Its protein product is CATSRDPRERIDTQYF.